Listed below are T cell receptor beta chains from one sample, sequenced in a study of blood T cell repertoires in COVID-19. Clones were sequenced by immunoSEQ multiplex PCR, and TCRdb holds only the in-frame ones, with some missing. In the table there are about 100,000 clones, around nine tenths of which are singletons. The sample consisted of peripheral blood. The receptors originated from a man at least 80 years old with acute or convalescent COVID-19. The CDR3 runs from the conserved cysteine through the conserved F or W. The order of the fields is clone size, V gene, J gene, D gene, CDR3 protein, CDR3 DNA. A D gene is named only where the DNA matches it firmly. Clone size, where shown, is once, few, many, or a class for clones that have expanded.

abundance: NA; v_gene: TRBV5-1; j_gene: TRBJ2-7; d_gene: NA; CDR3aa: CASSPGTPEGEQYF; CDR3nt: TGCGCCAGCAGTCCCGGGACACCCGAGGGCGAGCAGTACTTC
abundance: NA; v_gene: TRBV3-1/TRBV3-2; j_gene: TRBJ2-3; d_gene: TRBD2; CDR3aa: CASSHWPSGSETDTQYF; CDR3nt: TGTGCCAGCAGCCATTGGCCTAGCGGGAGTGAAACAGATACGCAGTATTTT
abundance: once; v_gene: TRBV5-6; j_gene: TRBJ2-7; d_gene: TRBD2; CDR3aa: CASSLTSGRIHEQYF; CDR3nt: TGTGCCAGCAGCTTGACTAGCGGGAGGATCCACGAGCAGTACTTC
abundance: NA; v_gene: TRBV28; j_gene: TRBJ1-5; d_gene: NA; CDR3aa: CASSLGGQPQHF; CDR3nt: TGTGCCAGCAGTTTGGGGGGTCAGCCCCAGCATTTT
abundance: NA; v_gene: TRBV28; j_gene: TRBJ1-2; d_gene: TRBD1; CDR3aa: CASSTRRPTGGSYGYTF; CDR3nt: TGTGCCAGCAGTACGCGGCGGCCCACAGGGGGGAGCTATGGCTACACCTTC
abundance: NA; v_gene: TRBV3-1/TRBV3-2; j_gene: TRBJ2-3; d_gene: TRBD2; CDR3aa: CASSQGLAGAADTQYF; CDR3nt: TGTGCCAGCAGCCAAGGACTAGCGGGAGCCGCAGATACGCAGTATTTT
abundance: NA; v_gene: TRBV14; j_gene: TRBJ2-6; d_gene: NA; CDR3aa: CASSQDRRKGSSGANVLTF; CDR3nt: TGTGCCAGCAGCCAAGATCGGAGGAAGGGATCCTCTGGGGCCAACGTCCTGACTTTC
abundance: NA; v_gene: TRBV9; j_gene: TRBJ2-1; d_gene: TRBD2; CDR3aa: CASSEGLASNEQFF; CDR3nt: TGTGCCAGCAGCGAGGGACTAGCATCCAATGAGCAGTTCTTC
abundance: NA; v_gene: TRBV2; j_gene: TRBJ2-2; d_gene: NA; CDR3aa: CASSLRGNTGELFF; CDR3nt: TGTGCCAGCAGTCTCAGGGGGAACACCGGGGAGCTGTTTTTT
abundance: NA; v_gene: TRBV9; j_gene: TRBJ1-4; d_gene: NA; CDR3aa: CASSVETGFNEKLFF; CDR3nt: TGTGCCAGCAGCGTAGAGACAGGCTTTAATGAAAAACTGTTTTTT